The 10 T cell receptor beta chains in this list originate from one sample, sequenced in a study of cytomegalovirus exposure and HLA in healthy donors. This PCR relied on a set of 60 Vbeta primers and 13 Jbeta primers. Clones were read by immunoSEQ multiplex PCR, and TCRdb kept only the in-frame ones, dropping some. This table holds 200,000 to 300,000 clones, roughly 82% found once. What was sequenced was PBMCs. These receptor sequences come from a woman in her 40s in good health and CMV-seropositive.

CDR3 protein: CASSLVVGSGSNQPQHF. The DNA for the CDR3 is TGTGCCAGCAGCTTGGTTGTGGGTTCAGGTAGCAATCAGCCCCAGCATTTT. This chain connects TRBV5-8 to TRBJ1-5; D is uncertain. The CDR3 contains 17 residues. V lost 0 bases and J lost 0, with 13 bases in between. Germline V gene sequence: CDR1 SGHTS, CDR2 YDEGEE.

V is TRBV18 and J is TRBJ1-1; the D gene is possibly TRBD1 (5 bases). Germline CDR1 reads KGHSH; CDR2 reads LQKENI. V was trimmed by 4 bases and J by 4 bases, leaving 10 bases between them. The CDR3 extends over 13 amino acids. CDR3 nucleotide sequence: TGTGCCAGCTCACGGGGGGATGGCACTGAAGCTTTCTTT. Its protein is CASSRGDGTEAFF.

The rearrangement uses TRBV27 and TRBJ1-2; TRBD1 aligns across 9 bases. V dropped 6 bases and J dropped 8; count of bases not matched to a gene: 13. Germline values: CDR1 MNHEY, CDR2 SMNVEV (reference sequence). CDR3 length equals 15 residues. In nucleotides, the CDR3 is TGTGCCAGCAGGGCCAGGGGACAGGGATCAAGAGGCTACACCTTC. Amino acids: CASRARGQGSRGYTF.

This chain connects TRBV19 to TRBJ1-5; D unclear. Trimming removed 3 bases from V and 0 bases from J, with 9 bases in between. The CDR3 loop spans 15 amino acids. Germline CDR1 reads LNHDA; CDR2 reads SQIVND (reference sequence). The CDR3 DNA reads TGTGCCAGTAGTATCCGGGGAGGTAGCAATCAGCCCCAGCATTTT. Protein sequence: CASSIRGGSNQPQHF. Full variable domain (missing parts from reference TRBV19 and TRBJ1-5): DGGITQSPKYLFRKEGQNVTLSCEQNLNHDAMYWYRQDPGQGLRLIYYSQIVNDFQKGDIAEGYSVSREKKESFPLTVTSAQKNPTAFYLCASSIRGGSNQPQHFGDGTRLSIL.

The chain combines TRBV6-1 with TRBJ1-6; 9 nucleotides match TRBD1. V was pared by 6 bases and J by 9 bases, with 9 bases of the junction left unmatched. The CDR3 sequence is 15 residues long. From germline, CDR1 is MNHNS and CDR2 SASEGT. CDR3 sequence: CASSPGQGFFSPLHF. In nucleotides, the CDR3 is TGTGCCAGCAGCCCCGGACAGGGGTTTTTTTCACCCCTCCACTTT.

This clone was seen ten or more times. CDR3 region: CASSQAPGGYNEQFF. For the CDR3, the DNA is TGCGCCAGCAGCCAAGCCCCAGGCGGGTACAATGAGCAGTTCTTC. The rearrangement links TRBV4-3 to TRBJ2-1; possibly TRBD2 for D (5 bases). The CDR3 has 15 residues. V lost 1 base, J lost 4 bases, and 11 bases lay in between. In germline, CDR1 is LGHNA, CDR2 YSLEER.

The chain carries TRBV16 and TRBJ1-5; D gene uncertain. Per the germline V gene, CDR1 is KGHSY and CDR2 is FQNENV. The CDR3 covers 15 residues. V lost 0 bases, J lost 2 bases, and 8 bases lay in between. The CDR3 DNA is TGTGCCAGCAGCCAATCAACGCTAGGCAATCAGCCCCAGCATTTT. Its translation: CASSQSTLGNQPQHF.

This clone has just a few counts. V is TRBV28 and J is TRBJ1-1, with 8 positions matching TRBD1. The germline gives CDR1 MDHEN, CDR2 SYDVKM. The CDR3 has 13 amino acids. Trimming cost V 7 bases and J 11 bases; bases outside gene matches: 12. CDR3: CASIIGQGRDAFF. The CDR3 DNA reads TGTGCCAGCATCATAGGACAGGGACGAGACGCTTTCTTT.

This rearrangement joins TRBV4-2 to TRBJ2-7; 9 positions match TRBD2. V shed 6 bases, J shed 5 bases, and the junction held 8 bases outside the gene matches. The CDR3 length is 14 residues. Germline lookup yields CDR1 LGHNA and CDR2 YNFKEQ. CDR3 region: CASREGLALDEQYF. The CDR3 DNA is TGTGCCAGCAGGGAGGGACTAGCCTTGGACGAGCAGTACTTC.

This chain connects TRBV15 to TRBJ2-5; 9 positions agree with TRBD2. Germline CDR1 is LNHNV and CDR2 is YYDKDF (reference sequence). The CDR3 spans 13 residues. V trimming: 9 bases; J trimming: 5 bases; junction bases outside the gene matches: 7. In DNA form, the CDR3 reads TGTGCCACGGGGACTAGCATGGACGAGACCCAGTACTTC. The encoded protein is CATGTSMDETQYF.